This T cell receptor (beta chain) was documented in a study of cytomegalovirus exposure and HLA in healthy donors. The study ran its PCR with 60 Vbeta and 13 Jbeta primers. Using immunoSEQ multiplex PCR, the repertoire was profiled, and TCRdb retains in-frame clones only, with some absent. This sample's table reports 87,000 or so clones. As regards this clone: The target antigen is unknown.

Study outcomes and limitations: For most TCR sequences rarity was the rule, although some public TCRs occurred in many donors. The listing of fewer than 200 TCR beta chains classed them as cytomegalovirus-associated. TCR beta sequences reportedly predicted most subjects' HLA-A and HLA-B alleles accurately.

Germline loops: CDR1 SGHRS, CDR2 YFSETQ. V gave up 0 bases and J gave up 5 bases; unmatched junction bases: 11. This CDR3 comprises 17 residues. Sequencing was done on a sample of PBMCs. The receptor was derived from a man aged 50 to 60 in good health and CMV-seropositive. The chain carries TRBV5-1 and TRBJ2-5, with TRBD2 matching 9 bases. The DNA for the CDR3 is TGCGCCAGCAGCTTGGCCGGGTTGCGGGAGGGAGCTGAGACCCAGTACTTC. It yields the protein CASSLAGLREGAETQYF.